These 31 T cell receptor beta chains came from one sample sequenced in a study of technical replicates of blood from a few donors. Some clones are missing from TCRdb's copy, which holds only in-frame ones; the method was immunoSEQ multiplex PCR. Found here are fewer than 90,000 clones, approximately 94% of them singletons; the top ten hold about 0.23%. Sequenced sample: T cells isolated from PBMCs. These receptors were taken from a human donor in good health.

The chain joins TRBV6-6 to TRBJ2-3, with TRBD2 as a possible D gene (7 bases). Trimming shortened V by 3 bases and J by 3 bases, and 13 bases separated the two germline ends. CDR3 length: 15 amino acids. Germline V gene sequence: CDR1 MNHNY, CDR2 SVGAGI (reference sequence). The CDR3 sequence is CASSYRGGMTDTQYF. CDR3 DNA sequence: TGTGCCAGCAGTTATAGGGGGGGGATGACAGATACGCAGTATTTT.

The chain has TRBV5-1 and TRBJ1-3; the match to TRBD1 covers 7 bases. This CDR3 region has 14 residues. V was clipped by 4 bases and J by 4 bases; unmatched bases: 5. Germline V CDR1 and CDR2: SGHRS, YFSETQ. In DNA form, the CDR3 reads TGCGCCAGCAGCCCCGGGACAGAAGGAAACACCATATATTTT. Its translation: CASSPGTEGNTIYF. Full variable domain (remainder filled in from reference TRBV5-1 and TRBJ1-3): KAGVTQTPRYLIKTRGQQVTLSCSPISGHRSVSWYQQTPGQGLQFLFEYFSETQRNKGNFPGRFSGRQFSNSRSEMNVSTLELGDSALYLCASSPGTEGNTIYFGEGSWLTVV.

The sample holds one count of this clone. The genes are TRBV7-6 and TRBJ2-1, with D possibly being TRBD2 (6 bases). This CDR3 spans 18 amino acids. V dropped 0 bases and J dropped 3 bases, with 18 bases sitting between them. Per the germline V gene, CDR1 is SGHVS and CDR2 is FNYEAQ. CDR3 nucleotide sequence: TGTGCCAGCAGCTTAGCTACTCGAACGGGAGAGATCTACAATGAGCAGTTCTTC. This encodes CASSLATRTGEIYNEQFF. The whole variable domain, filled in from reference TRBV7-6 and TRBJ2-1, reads GAGVSQSPRYKVTKRGQDVALRCDPISGHVSLYWYRQALGQGPEFLTYFNYEAQQDKSGLPNDRFSAERPEGSISTLTIQRTEQRDSAMYRCASSLATRTGEIYNEQFFGPGTRLTVL.

The CDR3 loop is CASTLGSLAKNIQYF. The CDR3 DNA is TGTGCCAGCACCCTGGGGAGCCTAGCCAAAAACATTCAGTACTTC. The rearrangement joins TRBV7-2 to TRBJ2-4, with D tentatively TRBD2 (5 bases). Germline V gene lookup returns CDR1 SGHTA and CDR2 FQGNSA. Between the trimmed V and J ends, which lost 7 bases and 0 bases, there was a span of 13 bases. The CDR3 has 15 amino acids.

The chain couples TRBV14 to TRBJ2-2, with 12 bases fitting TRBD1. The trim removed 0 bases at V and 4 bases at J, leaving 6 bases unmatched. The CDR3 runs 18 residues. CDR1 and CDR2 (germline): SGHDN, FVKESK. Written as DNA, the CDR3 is TGTGCCAGCAGCCAAGAAGGGACAGGGGGCGTCGGCACCGGGGAGCTGTTTTTT. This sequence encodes CASSQEGTGGVGTGELFF.

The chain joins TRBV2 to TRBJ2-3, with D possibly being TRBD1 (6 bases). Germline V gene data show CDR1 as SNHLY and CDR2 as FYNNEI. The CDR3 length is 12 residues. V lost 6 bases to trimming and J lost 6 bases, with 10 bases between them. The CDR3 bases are TGTGCCAGCAGGTACCAGGGGGATACGCAGTATTTT. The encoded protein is CASRYQGDTQYF.

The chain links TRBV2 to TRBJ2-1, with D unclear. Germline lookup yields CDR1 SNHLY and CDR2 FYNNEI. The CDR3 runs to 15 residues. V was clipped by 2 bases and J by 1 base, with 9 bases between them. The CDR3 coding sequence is TGTGCCAGCAGTGAACTGTCAGGTTCCTACAATGAGCAGTTCTTC. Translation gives CASSELSGSYNEQFF.

In DNA form, the CDR3 reads TGCGCCAGCAGTGACCCAGGGGGCCCCGGGGAGCTGTTTTTT. It encodes CASSDPGGPGELFF. The chain joins TRBV10-2 to TRBJ2-2; 8 bases line up with TRBD1. The CDR3 is made up of 14 amino acids. Germline V gene data show CDR1 as WSHSY and CDR2 as SAAADI. The ends lost 3 bases at V and 6 bases at J; junction bases unmatched: 3.

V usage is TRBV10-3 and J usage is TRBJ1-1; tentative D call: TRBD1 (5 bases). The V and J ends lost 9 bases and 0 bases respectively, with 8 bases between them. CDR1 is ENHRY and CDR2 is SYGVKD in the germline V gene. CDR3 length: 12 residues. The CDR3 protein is CAMGGLNTEAFF. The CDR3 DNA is TGTGCCATGGGGGGATTGAACACTGAAGCTTTCTTT.

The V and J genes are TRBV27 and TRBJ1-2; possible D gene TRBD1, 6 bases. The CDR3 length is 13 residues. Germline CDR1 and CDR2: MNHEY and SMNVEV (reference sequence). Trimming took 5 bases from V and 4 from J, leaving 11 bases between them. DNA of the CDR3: TGTGCCAGCAGTCCCAGGACAGCCTATGGCTACACCTTC. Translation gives CASSPRTAYGYTF.

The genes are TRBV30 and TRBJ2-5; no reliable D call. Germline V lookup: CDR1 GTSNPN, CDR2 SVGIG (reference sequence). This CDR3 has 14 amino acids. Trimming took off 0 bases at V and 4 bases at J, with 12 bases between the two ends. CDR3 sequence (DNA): TGTGCCTGGAGTGTTTCTGGGCCGGCAGAGACCCAGTACTTC. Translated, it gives CAWSVSGPAETQYF.

The CDR3 region is CASSPGLAGGVAETQYF. CDR3 nucleotide sequence: TGCGCCAGCAGCCCGGGTCTAGCGGGAGGGGTAGCAGAGACCCAGTACTTC. V and J are TRBV5-1 and TRBJ2-5; 12 bases line up with TRBD2. V lost 4 bases to trimming and J lost 4 bases; unmatched junction nucleotides: 11. This CDR3 is built from 17 residues. Germline-derived CDR1 and CDR2 are SGHRS and YFSETQ.

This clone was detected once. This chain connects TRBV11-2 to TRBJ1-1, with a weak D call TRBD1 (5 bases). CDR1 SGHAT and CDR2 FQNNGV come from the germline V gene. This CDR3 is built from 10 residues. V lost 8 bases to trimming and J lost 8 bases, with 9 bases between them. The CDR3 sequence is CASGAVEAFF. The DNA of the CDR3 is TGTGCCAGCGGGGCAGTCGAAGCTTTCTTT.

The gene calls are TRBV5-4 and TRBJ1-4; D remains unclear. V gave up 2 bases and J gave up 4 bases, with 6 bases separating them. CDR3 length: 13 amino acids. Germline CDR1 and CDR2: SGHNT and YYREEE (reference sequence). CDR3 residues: CASSLRFNEKLFF. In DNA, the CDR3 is TGTGCCAGCAGCTTACGGTTTAATGAAAAACTGTTTTTT. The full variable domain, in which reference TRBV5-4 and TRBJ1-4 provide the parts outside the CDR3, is ETGVTQSPTHLIKTRGQQVTLRCSSQSGHNTVSWYQQALGQGPQFIFQYYREEENGRGNFPPRFSGLQFPNYSSELNVNALELDDSALYLCASSLRFNEKLFFGSGTQLSVL.

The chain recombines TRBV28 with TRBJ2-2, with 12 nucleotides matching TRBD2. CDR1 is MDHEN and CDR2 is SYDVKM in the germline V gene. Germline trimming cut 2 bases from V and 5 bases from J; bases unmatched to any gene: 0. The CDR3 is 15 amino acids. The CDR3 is CASSLGTSGTGELFF. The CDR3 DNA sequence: TGTGCCAGCAGTTTAGGGACTAGCGGGACCGGGGAGCTGTTTTTT.

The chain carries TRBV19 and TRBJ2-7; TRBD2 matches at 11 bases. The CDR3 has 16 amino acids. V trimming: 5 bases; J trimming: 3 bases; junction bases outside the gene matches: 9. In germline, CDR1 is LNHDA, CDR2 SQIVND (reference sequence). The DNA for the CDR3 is TGTGCCAGTAGTCCCTCCCGACTAGCGGGATACTACGAGCAGTACTTC. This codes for CASSPSRLAGYYEQYF.

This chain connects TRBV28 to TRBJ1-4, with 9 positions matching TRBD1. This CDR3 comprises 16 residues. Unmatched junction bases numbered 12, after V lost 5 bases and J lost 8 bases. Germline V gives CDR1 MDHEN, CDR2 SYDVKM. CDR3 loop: CASSLAGTGLGEKLFF. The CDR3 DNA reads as TGTGCCAGCAGTCTCGCCGGGACAGGGTTAGGAGAAAAACTGTTTTTT.

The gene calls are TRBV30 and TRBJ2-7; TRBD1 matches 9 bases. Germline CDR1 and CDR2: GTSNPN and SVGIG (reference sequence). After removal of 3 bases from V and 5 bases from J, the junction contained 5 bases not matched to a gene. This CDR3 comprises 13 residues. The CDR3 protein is CAWRGTGFDEQYF. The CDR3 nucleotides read TGTGCCTGGAGGGGGACAGGGTTTGACGAGCAGTACTTC.

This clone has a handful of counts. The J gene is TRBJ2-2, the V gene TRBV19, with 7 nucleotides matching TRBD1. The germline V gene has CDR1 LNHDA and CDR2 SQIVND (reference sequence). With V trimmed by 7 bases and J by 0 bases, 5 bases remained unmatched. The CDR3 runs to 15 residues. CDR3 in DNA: TGTGCCAGTAATTACAGGGGTACGAACACCGGGGAGCTGTTTTTT. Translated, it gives CASNYRGTNTGELFF.

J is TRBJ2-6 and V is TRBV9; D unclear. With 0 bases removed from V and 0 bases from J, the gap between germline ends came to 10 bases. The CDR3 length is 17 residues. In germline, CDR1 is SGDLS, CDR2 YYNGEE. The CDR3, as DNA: TGTGCCAGCAGCGTAGGCGGCAGCCACTCTGGGGCCAACGTCCTGACTTTC. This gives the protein CASSVGGSHSGANVLTF.

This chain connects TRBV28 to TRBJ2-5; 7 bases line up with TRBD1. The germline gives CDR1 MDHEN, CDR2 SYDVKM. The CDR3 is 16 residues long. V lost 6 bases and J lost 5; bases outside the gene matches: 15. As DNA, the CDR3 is TGTGCCAGCAGCCAGAACCGAAAGACAGGGCCCGAGACCCAGTACTTC. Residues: CASSQNRKTGPETQYF.

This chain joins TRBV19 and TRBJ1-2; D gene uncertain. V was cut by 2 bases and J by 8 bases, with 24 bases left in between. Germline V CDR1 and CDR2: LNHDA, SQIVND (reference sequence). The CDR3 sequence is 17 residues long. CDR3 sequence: CASSILGSGGVRKGYTF. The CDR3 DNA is TGTGCCAGTAGTATATTGGGTAGTGGAGGAGTCAGGAAAGGCTACACCTTC.

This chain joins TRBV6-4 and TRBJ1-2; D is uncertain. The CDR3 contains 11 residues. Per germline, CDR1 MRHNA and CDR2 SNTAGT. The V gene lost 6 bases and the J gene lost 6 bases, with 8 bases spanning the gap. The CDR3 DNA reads TGTGCCAGCAGGGCCCGGGATGGCTACACCTTC. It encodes CASRARDGYTF.

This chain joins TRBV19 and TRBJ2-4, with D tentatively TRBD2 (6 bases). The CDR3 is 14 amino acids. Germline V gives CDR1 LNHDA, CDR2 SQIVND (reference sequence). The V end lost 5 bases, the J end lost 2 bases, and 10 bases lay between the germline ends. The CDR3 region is CASSDGLSKNIQYF. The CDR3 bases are TGTGCCAGTAGTGACGGACTATCCAAAAACATTCAGTACTTC.

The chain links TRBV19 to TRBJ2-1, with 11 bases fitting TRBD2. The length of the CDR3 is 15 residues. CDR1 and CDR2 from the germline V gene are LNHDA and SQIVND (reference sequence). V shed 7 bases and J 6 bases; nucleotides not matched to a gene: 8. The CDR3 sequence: CASTISGGASNEQFF. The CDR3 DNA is TGTGCCAGTACCATTAGCGGGGGGGCCTCCAATGAGCAGTTCTTC.

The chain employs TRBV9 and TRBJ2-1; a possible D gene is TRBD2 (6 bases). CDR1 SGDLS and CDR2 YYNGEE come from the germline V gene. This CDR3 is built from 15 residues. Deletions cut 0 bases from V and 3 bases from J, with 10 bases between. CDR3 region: CASSVDGSGYNEQFF. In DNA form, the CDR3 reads TGTGCCAGCAGCGTAGACGGTAGCGGCTACAATGAGCAGTTCTTC.

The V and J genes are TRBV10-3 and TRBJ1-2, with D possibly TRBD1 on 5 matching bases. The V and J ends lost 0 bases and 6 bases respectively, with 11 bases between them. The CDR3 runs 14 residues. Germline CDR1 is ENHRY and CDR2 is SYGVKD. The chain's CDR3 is CAISESLGEDGYTF. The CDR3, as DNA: TGTGCCATCAGTGAGTCGCTGGGGGAGGATGGCTACACCTTC.

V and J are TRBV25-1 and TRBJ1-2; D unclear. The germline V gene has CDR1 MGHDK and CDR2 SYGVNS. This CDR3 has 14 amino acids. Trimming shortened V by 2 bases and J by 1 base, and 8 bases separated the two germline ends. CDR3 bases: TGTGCCAGCAGTGAACTGTTAGATAACTATGGCTACACCTTC. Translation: CASSELLDNYGYTF.

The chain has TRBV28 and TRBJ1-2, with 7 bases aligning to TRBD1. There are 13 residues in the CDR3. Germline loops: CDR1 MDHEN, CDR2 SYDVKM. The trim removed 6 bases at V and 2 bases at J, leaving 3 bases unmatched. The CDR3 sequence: CASRYRGNYGYTF. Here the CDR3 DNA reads TGTGCCAGCAGGTACAGGGGAAACTATGGCTACACCTTC.

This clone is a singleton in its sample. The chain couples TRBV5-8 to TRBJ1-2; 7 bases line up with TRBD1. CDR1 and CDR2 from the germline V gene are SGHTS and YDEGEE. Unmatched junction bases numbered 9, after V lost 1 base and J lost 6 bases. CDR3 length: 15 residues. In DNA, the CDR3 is TGTGCCAGCAGCTTGAAGAGGGGGCGGGGTGATGGCTACACCTTC. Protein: CASSLKRGRGDGYTF.

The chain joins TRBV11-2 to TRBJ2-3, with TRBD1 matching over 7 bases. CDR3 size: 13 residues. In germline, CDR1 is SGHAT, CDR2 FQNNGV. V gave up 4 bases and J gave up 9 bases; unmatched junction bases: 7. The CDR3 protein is CASSSGGRATQYF. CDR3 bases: TGTGCCAGCAGCTCAGGGGGAAGGGCCACGCAGTATTTT.